The T cell receptor beta chain under discussion was sequenced for a study of blood T cell repertoires in COVID-19. Produced via immunoSEQ multiplex PCR; TCRdb's table is partial and in-frame only. The sample lists about 210,000 clones, around 86% occurring once. V lost 0 bases, J lost 3 bases, and 8 bases lay in between. The CDR3 spans 14 residues. Germline CDR1 reads SGHAT; CDR2 reads FQNNGV. Sequenced sample: PBMCs or T cells enriched from blood (not recorded which). The chain links TRBV11-2 to TRBJ1-2; D gene unclear. This sequence originates from a young man in a cohort exposed to, infected with or recovered from COVID-19 (not recorded which). Written as DNA, the CDR3 is TGTGCCAGCAGCTTAGACTCGGCGGACTATGGCTACACCTTC. Translating it yields CASSLDSADYGYTF.